This TCR beta chain was sequenced in a study of CD8 T cells in Susac syndrome. The study used treatment-naive patients who had stable or active relapsing-remitting disease as multiple sclerosis controls. Negative isolation yielded CD8+ and CD4+ T cells; FACS enriched TEMRA cells. The RNA, about 0.45 to 1 ug, was put through reverse transcription using random hexamers. TCRdb redid the calling of the immunoSEQ multiplex PCR reads with MiXCR, one entry per CDR3 protein. The table has approximately 190,000 distinct CDR3 sequences, 90% to 95% seen once. Germline values: CDR1 SGHVS, CDR2 FQNEAQ. The CDR3 contains 14 residues. V lost 4 bases and J 1 base, leaving 7 bases between the germline ends.

The TCR comes from a human donor with multiple sclerosis. This chain links TRBV7-8 with TRBJ2-2; TRBD1 might be the D (6 bases). The sequenced sample consisted of CD4+ T cells from PBMCs. This CDR3 is CASSSGQNTGELFF. In DNA, the CDR3 is TGTGCCAGCAGCTCGGGACAGAACACCGGGGAGCTGTTTTTT.